A selection of T cell receptor beta chains follows, all from one sample in a study of cytomegalovirus exposure and HLA in healthy donors. Sequencing used immunoSEQ multiplex PCR; TCRdb keeps in-frame clones, though not all of them. The sample includes approximately 190,000 clones, 81% of them seen just once. What was sequenced was PBMCs. The origin of the receptors is a woman between 18 and 29 years old in good health and CMV-seropositive. CDR3s include the opening cysteine and the closing phenylalanine or tryptophan.

TRBV19,13,CASSSGREQSQHF
TRBV11-2,14,CASSFAGGPNEQFF
TRBV7-3,15,CASSSTGGHYNEQFF
TRBV6-1,16,CASSDAGTVSGNTIYF
TRBV19,12,CASSSGVNEQYF
TRBV18,16,CASSLGTGGSGNTIYF
TRBV29-1,12,CSVEDSGNTIYF
TRBV27,14,CASRPGRRGEKLFF
TRBV27,14,CASSFRASSYEQYF
TRBV2,16,CASSRPAGGLYNEQFF
TRBV4-1,15,CASSQDPSGPETQYF
TRBV4-1,16,CASSHTIAGGSTEQFF
TRBV4-1,13,CASSRDRTYGYTF
TRBV4-1,14,CASSDRQGDYEQYF
TRBV7-9,14,CASSLVQGAYGYTF
TRBV4-1,16,CASSQGYLADTDTQYF
TRBV7-9,17,CASSLASGTTVTGELFF
TRBV11-3,12,CASRHSNTEAFF
TRBV6-1,14,CASSSRSSFYGYTF
TRBV5-1,15,CASSLGGTSGNTIYF
TRBV7-2,16,CASSPQTSGGADTQYF
TRBV11-3,13,CASSGGASTEAFF
TRBV7-7,14,CASSLERFTDTQYF
TRBV28,14,CASSLIQGAAEQYF